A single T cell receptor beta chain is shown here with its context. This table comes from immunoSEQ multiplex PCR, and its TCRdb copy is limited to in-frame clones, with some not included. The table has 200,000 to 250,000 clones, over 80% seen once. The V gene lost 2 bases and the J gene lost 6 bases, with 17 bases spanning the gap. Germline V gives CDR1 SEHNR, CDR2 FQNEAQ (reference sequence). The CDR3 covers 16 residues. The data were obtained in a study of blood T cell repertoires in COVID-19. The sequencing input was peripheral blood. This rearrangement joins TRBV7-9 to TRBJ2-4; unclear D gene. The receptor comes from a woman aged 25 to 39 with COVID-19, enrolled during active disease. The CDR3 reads CASSLSRQIQGNIQYF. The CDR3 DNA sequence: TGTGCCAGCAGCTTATCTCGACAAATACAAGGAAACATTCAGTACTTC.